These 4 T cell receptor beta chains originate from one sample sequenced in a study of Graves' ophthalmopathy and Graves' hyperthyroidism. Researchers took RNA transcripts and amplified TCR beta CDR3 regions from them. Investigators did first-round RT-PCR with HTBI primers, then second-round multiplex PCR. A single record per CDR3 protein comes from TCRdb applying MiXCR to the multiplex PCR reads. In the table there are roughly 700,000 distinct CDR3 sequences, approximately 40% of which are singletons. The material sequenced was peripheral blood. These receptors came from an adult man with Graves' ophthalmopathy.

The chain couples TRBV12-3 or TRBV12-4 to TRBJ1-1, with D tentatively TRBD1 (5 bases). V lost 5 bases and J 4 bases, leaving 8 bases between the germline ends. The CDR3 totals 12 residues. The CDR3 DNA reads TGTGCCAGCAGTAACACAGGCACTGAAGCTTTCTTT. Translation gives CASSNTGTEAFF.

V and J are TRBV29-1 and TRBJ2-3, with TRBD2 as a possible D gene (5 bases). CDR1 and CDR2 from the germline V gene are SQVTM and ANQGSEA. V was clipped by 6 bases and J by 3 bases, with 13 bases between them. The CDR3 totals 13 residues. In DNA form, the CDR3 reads TGCAGCGTGGTGCCCGGGGAAACAGATACGCAGTATTTT. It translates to CSVVPGETDTQYF.

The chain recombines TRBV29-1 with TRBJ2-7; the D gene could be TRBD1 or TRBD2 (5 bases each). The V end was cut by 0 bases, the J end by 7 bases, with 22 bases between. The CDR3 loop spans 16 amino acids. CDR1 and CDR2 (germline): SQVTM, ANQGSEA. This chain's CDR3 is CSVEDPALGVASEQYF. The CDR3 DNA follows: TGCAGCGTTGAAGATCCAGCCTTGGGGGTGGCGAGTGAGCAGTACTTC.

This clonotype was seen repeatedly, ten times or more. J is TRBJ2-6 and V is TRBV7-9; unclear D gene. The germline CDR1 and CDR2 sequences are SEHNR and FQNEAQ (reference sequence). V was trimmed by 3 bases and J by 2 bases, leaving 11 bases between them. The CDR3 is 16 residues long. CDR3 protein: CASSLARPTGANVLTF. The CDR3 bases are TGTGCCAGCAGCTTGGCCCGGCCGACTGGGGCCAACGTCCTGACTTTC.